One and the same sample provided the 12 T cell receptor beta chains below, sequenced in a study of identical twins. TCRdb recomputed calls from the 5' RACE reads with MiXCR, one row per CDR3 protein. This sample has about 920,000 distinct CDR3 sequences, with roughly 12% found just once. The same data also went into a second study, on yellow fever vaccine responses in identical twins.

The sample comprised PBMCs. Every receptor here comes from a woman aged 18-30 years in good health.

This clonotype was seen only a few times. The V gene is TRBV10-1, the J gene TRBJ2-1, with D perhaps matching TRBD1 (6 bases). V dropped 3 bases and J dropped 6 bases, with 15 bases sitting between them. Germline lookup yields CDR1 WNHNN and CDR2 SYGVQD (reference sequence). CDR3 length: 15 amino acids. Here the CDR3 reads CASSDGTPSVNEQFF. CDR3 in DNA: TGCGCCAGCAGTGACGGGACACCTTCGGTCAATGAGCAGTTCTTC.

This sequence joins TRBV6-1 and TRBJ2-7, with D possibly matching TRBD1 (5 bases). Germline-derived CDR1 and CDR2 are MNHNS and SASEGT. V dropped 5 bases and J dropped 0 bases, with 14 bases sitting between them. The CDR3 is 15 amino acids. CDR3 region: CASSPRGASSYEQYF. Written as DNA, the CDR3 is TGTGCCAGCAGTCCAAGGGGCGCTAGCTCCTACGAGCAGTACTTC.

This clonotype has only a few counts. This chain connects TRBV21-1 to TRBJ2-1; the table's D gene call, TRBD1, was not cross checked with the DNA. TRBV21-1 counts as a pseudogene. CDR3 size: 17 residues. CDR3 nucleotides: TGTGCCAGCAGCAAATATAGGACAGGGCAAGGGGCGAATGAGCAGTTCTTC. Translated, it gives CASSKYRTGQGANEQFF.

This clonotype was counted ten times or more. The chain combines TRBV20-1 with TRBJ1-2, with D uncertain. Trimming pared 0 bases from V and 5 bases from J, leaving 7 bases between. CDR1 and CDR2 from the germline V gene are DFQATT and SNEGSKA (reference sequence). This CDR3 is built from 12 residues. The CDR3 DNA sequence: TGCAGTGCTAGAGATCTGTATTATGGCTACACCTTC. As protein: CSARDLYYGYTF.

This clonotype was picked up a small number of times. The V gene is TRBV29-1, the J gene TRBJ2-5; D ambiguous. Germline values: CDR1 SQVTM, CDR2 ANQGSEA. V lost 4 bases and J 4 bases, leaving 7 bases between the germline ends. This CDR3 has 11 amino acids. The CDR3 DNA follows: TGCAGCGTTGTAGTCCCAGAGACCCAGTACTTC. Encoded protein: CSVVVPETQYF.

This clonotype was picked up one time. The V gene is TRBV7-8, the J gene TRBJ2-6, with D possibly matching TRBD1 (6 bases). Germline V CDR1 and CDR2: SGHVS, FQNEAQ. The V gene lost 1 base and the J gene lost 3 bases, with 13 bases spanning the gap. The CDR3 is 17 amino acids. The DNA for the CDR3 is TGTGCCAGCAGCTTAGTATCGAGGGGGAGTGGGGCCAACGTCCTGACTTTC. Its translation is CASSLVSRGSGANVLTF. Drawing the rest from reference TRBV7-8 and TRBJ2-6, the complete variable domain is GAGVSQSPRYKVAKRGQDVALRCDPISGHVSLFWYQQALGQGPEFLTYFQNEAQLDKSGLPSDRFFAERPEGSVSTLKIQRTQQEDSAVYLCASSLVSRGSGANVLTFGAGSRLTVL.

This clonotype was seen more than once but under ten times. The chain uses TRBV29-1 and TRBJ2-1, with D tentatively TRBD2 (6 bases). Germline V gene lookup returns CDR1 SQVTM and CDR2 ANQGSEA. Trimming stripped 4 bases from V and 10 bases from J, with 14 bases between. The CDR3 loop spans 12 amino acids. The CDR3 is CSVGRAGWEQFF. CDR3 nucleotides: TGCAGCGTTGGGCGCGCGGGATGGGAGCAGTTCTTC.

This clonotype was seen a few times. The V gene is TRBV11-2, the J gene TRBJ2-3; D is perhaps TRBD2 (6 bases). The CDR3 extends over 16 amino acids. V was cut by 1 base and J by 0 bases, with 11 bases left in between. Per germline, CDR1 SGHAT and CDR2 FQNNGV. DNA of the CDR3: TGTGCCAGCAGCTTAGGTGGAGGGCCGAGCACAGATACGCAGTATTTT. Translated, it gives CASSLGGGPSTDTQYF. Together with reference TRBV11-2 and TRBJ2-3, the CDR3 gives the full variable domain: EAGVAQSPRYKIIEKRQSVAFWCNPISGHATLYWYQQILGQGPKLLIQFQNNGVVDDSQLPKDRFSAERLKGVDSTLKIQPAKLEDSAVYLCASSLGGGPSTDTQYFGPGTRLTVL.

This chain joins TRBV2 and TRBJ2-2, with D uncertain. CDR1 and CDR2 (germline): SNHLY, FYNNEI. Between the trimmed V and J ends, which lost 5 bases and 8 bases, there was a span of 3 bases. The CDR3 contains 10 residues. The CDR3 is CASSLGELFF. DNA of the CDR3: TGTGCCAGCAGTTTAGGGGAGCTGTTTTTT.

The rearrangement joins TRBV10-3 to TRBJ2-2; D remains unclear. This CDR3 contains 16 residues. V was shortened by 0 bases and J by 4 bases, with 12 bases between the two germline ends. CDR1 and CDR2 (germline): ENHRY, SYGVKD. CDR3 DNA: TGTGCCATCAGTGAGTCTAGGAGTGGACCCACCGGGGAGCTGTTTTTT. Its protein is CAISESRSGPTGELFF.

This clonotype was detected many times. The chain joins TRBV15 to TRBJ2-3; 11 positions match TRBD2. The junction had 10 bases not matched to a gene; V was cut back by 4 bases and J by 4 bases. There are 17 residues in the CDR3. Germline assignment: CDR1 LNHNV and CDR2 YYDKDF (reference sequence). DNA for the CDR3: TGTGCCACCAGCAAAAAGGGACTAGCGGCAAACTCAGATACGCAGTATTTT. Translated: CATSKKGLAANSDTQYF.

The chain carries TRBV2 and TRBJ2-1; unclear D gene. Germline V gene sequence: CDR1 SNHLY, CDR2 FYNNEI. This CDR3 contains 15 residues. V was shortened by 3 bases and J by 5 bases, with 14 bases between the two germline ends. DNA for the CDR3: TGTGCCAGCAGTGATCGCGGTTTGCCCCACAATGAGCAGTTCTTC. Translation: CASSDRGLPHNEQFF.